One and the same sample provided the 24 T cell receptor beta chains below, sequenced in a study of beta chain features in type 1 diabetes. General observations from the study: Significant though moderate, a shortening of TCRB CDR3s appeared in all four CD4+ subsets of Type 1 diabetes patients.

The whole isolated RNA underwent reverse transcription, so sequencing captured expressed TCRB transcripts. Sequencing used immunoSEQ multiplex PCR; TCRdb keeps in-frame clones, though not all of them. Counted here are around 150,000 clones, more than 60% occurring once; the ten biggest clones make up about 0.091%. These receptors have no identified antigens. What was sequenced was naive CD4+ T cells from blood. The receptors were sampled from a man aged 25-40 years with type 1 diabetes.

The V and J genes are TRBV29-1 and TRBJ2-7; 9 bases fit TRBD1. With 6 bases clipped from V and 1 base from J, the junction kept 10 bases outside the gene matches. CDR3 size: 15 residues. CDR1 is SQVTM and CDR2 is ANQGSEA in the germline V gene. The CDR3 here is CSVTFSDRGSYEQYF. The CDR3 coding sequence is TGCAGCGTCACGTTCTCGGACAGGGGTTCCTACGAGCAGTACTTC.

The V call is TRBV29-1, the J call TRBJ2-7; 8 bases map to TRBD1. With 0 bases clipped from V and 2 bases from J, the junction kept 6 bases outside the gene matches. This CDR3 spans 15 amino acids. From germline, CDR1 is SQVTM and CDR2 ANQGSEA. The CDR3 DNA reads as TGCAGCGTTGAAGAGGCCAGGGGGCCTCCCTACGAGCAGTACTTC. Protein product: CSVEEARGPPYEQYF.

The chain employs TRBV7-9 and TRBJ1-1; no clear D. The CDR3 is made up of 12 amino acids. Trimming took 4 bases from V and 2 from J, leaving 5 bases between them. Germline V gene lookup returns CDR1 SEHNR and CDR2 FQNEAQ (reference sequence). The CDR3 is CASSYKNTEAFF. CDR3 nucleotides: TGTGCCAGCAGCTACAAAAACACTGAAGCTTTCTTT.

J is TRBJ2-2 and V is TRBV25-1, with 7 positions matching TRBD1. J gave up 7 bases and V 4 bases, and 9 bases lay outside the gene matches. The germline CDR1 and CDR2 sequences are MGHDK and SYGVNS. CDR3 length: 15 residues. Written as DNA, the CDR3 is TGTGCCAGCAGTGCCACCGGGACAGTCATCGGGGAGCTGTTTTTT. It codes for CASSATGTVIGELFF.

This chain uses TRBV2 with TRBJ2-1, with 8 bases matching TRBD1. The CDR3 has 12 residues. Germline trimming cut 5 bases from V and 12 bases from J; bases unmatched to any gene: 6. Germline lookup yields CDR1 SNHLY and CDR2 FYNNEI. CDR3 sequence: CASSTGGQWQFF. As DNA, the CDR3 is TGTGCCAGCAGTACAGGGGGGCAGTGGCAGTTCTTC.

This clone was counted between two and nine times. V usage is TRBV18 and J usage is TRBJ2-6, with TRBD1 identical over 8 bases. The V and J ends lost 4 bases and 0 bases, in that order; junction bases with no gene match: 5. CDR1 KGHSH and CDR2 LQKENI come from the germline V gene. The CDR3 length is 17 residues. CDR3 in amino acids: CASSLGQGVSGANVLTF. The DNA of the CDR3 is TGTGCCAGCTCACTCGGACAGGGAGTCTCTGGGGCCAACGTCCTGACTTTC.

The chain carries TRBV30 and TRBJ1-2; no clear D gene. The germline gives CDR1 GTSNPN, CDR2 SVGIG (reference sequence). V was cut by 2 bases and J by 8 bases, with 15 bases left in between. The CDR3 is 13 amino acids. CDR3 DNA: TGTGCCTGGAGTAGGTTAAACCCACGAGGCTACACCTTC. Amino acids: CAWSRLNPRGYTF.

V gene TRBV7-9 combines with J gene TRBJ1-6; tentative D call: TRBD1 (5 bases). The CDR3 covers 14 residues. V lost 5 bases and J 5 bases, leaving 10 bases between the germline ends. CDR1 is SEHNR and CDR2 is FQNEAQ in the germline V gene (reference sequence). The CDR3 spells CASSPGRDNSPLHF. CDR3 coding DNA: TGTGCCAGCAGCCCGGGACGGGATAATTCACCCCTCCACTTT.

The chain is built from TRBV9 and TRBJ2-5, with 11 bases fitting TRBD2. CDR1 SGDLS and CDR2 YYNGEE come from the germline V gene. With V trimmed by 0 bases and J by 4 bases, 5 bases remained unmatched. The CDR3 loop spans 16 amino acids. In DNA form, the CDR3 reads TGTGCCAGCAGCGTAGGACTAGCGGGGACCGCAGAGACCCAGTACTTC. This translates into CASSVGLAGTAETQYF. Combining the CDR3 with reference TRBV9 and TRBJ2-5 gives the whole variable domain DSGVTQTPKHLITATGQRVTLRCSPRSGDLSVYWYQQSLDQGLQFLIQYYNGEERAKGNILERFSAQQFPDLHSELNLSSLELGDSALYFCASSVGLAGTAETQYFGPGTRLLVL.

The rearrangement joins TRBV2 to TRBJ1-6, with D possibly matching TRBD1 (6 bases). Trimming cost V 1 base and J 9 bases, with 10 bases left between them. CDR1 and CDR2 (germline): SNHLY, FYNNEI. The CDR3 spans 14 residues. DNA of the CDR3: TGTGCCAGCAGTGAAGAACAGGGTAGTTCACCCCTCCACTTT. It codes for CASSEEQGSSPLHF.

This chain links TRBV28 with TRBJ1-2; unclear D gene. Trimming shortened V by 6 bases and J by 1 base, and 6 bases separated the two germline ends. The CDR3 length is 12 residues. CDR1 and CDR2 from the germline V gene are MDHEN and SYDVKM. The CDR3 loop is CASSTVNYGYTF. The CDR3 bases are TGTGCCAGCAGCACCGTTAACTATGGCTACACCTTC.

The V and J genes are TRBV11-2 and TRBJ2-3; no firm D call. CDR1 is SGHAT and CDR2 is FQNNGV in the germline V gene. CDR3 size: 13 residues. V lost 4 bases, J lost 0 bases, and 5 bases lay in between. The CDR3 here is CASSSFSTDTQYF. CDR3 DNA: TGTGCCAGCAGCTCGTTTAGCACAGATACGCAGTATTTT.

The chain uses TRBV29-1 and TRBJ2-3; TRBD2 agrees at 9 bases. The germline V gene has CDR1 SQVTM and CDR2 ANQGSEA. V gave up 1 base and J gave up 2 bases; unmatched junction bases: 10. This CDR3 region has 17 residues. The CDR3 region has the DNA TGCAGCGTTGAAGGGGGGACTAGCTCGATACTCACAGATACGCAGTATTTT. It is translated as CSVEGGTSSILTDTQYF.

This clone was observed a handful of times. The chain employs TRBV30 and TRBJ2-7; 12 nucleotides line up with TRBD2. Germline V CDR1 and CDR2: GTSNPN, SVGIG (reference sequence). The junction had 8 bases not matched to a gene; V was cut back by 2 bases and J by 3 bases. The CDR3 is made up of 16 amino acids. The CDR3 reads CAWSTGRTSGVYEQYF. The CDR3 DNA reads as TGTGCCTGGAGTACGGGGAGGACTAGCGGGGTCTACGAGCAGTACTTC.

The J gene is TRBJ1-6, the V gene TRBV30, with D tentatively TRBD1 (6 bases). This CDR3 has 15 amino acids. Trimming pared 4 bases from V and 11 bases from J, leaving 21 bases between. Germline V gene lookup returns CDR1 GTSNPN and CDR2 SVGIG (reference sequence). DNA of the CDR3: TGTGCCTGGAACCCTCGCCTGGCTAAGGGGGCACCCCTCCACTTT. Encoded protein: CAWNPRLAKGAPLHF. Full variable domain (missing parts from reference TRBV30 and TRBJ1-6): SQTIHQWPATLVQPVGSPLSLECTVEGTSNPNLYWYRQAAGRGLQLLFYSVGIGQISSEVPQNLSASRPQDRQFILSSKKLLLSDSGFYLCAWNPRLAKGAPLHFGNGTRLTVT.

This rearrangement joins TRBV7-2 to TRBJ1-1; D is possibly TRBD1 (5 bases). Per the germline V gene, CDR1 is SGHTA and CDR2 is FQGNSA. V gave up 2 bases and J gave up 8 bases, with 15 bases separating them. The CDR3 runs to 14 residues. The CDR3 coding sequence is TGTGCCAGCAGCTTATTTCGCGGGACGGACGAAGCTTTCTTT. Residues: CASSLFRGTDEAFF.

V is TRBV25-1 and J is TRBJ1-2; D is perhaps TRBD1 (5 bases). With 6 bases removed from V and 1 base from J, the gap between germline ends came to 9 bases. The length of the CDR3 is 13 residues. The V gene's germline CDR1 is MGHDK and CDR2 SYGVNS. The CDR3 bases are TGTGCCAGCAGCCCAGGGATTAACTATGGCTACACCTTC. It yields the protein CASSPGINYGYTF.

The chain uses TRBV7-2 and TRBJ2-5; tentative D call: TRBD1 (6 bases). There are 15 residues in the CDR3. The germline V gene has CDR1 SGHTA and CDR2 FQGNSA. Trimming pared 0 bases from V and 5 bases from J, leaving 13 bases between. The CDR3 nucleotides read TGTGCCAGCAGCTTAGCTGGACAGATCCCGGAGACCCAGTACTTC. Its translation: CASSLAGQIPETQYF.

The V call is TRBV20-1, the J call TRBJ2-1; D is unresolved. Looked up from germline, CDR1 is DFQATT and CDR2 is SNEGSKA (reference sequence). The V end was cut by 6 bases, the J end by 8 bases, with 8 bases between. The CDR3 loop spans 10 amino acids. CDR3 bases: TGCAGTGCCCTATTCTATGAGCAGTTCTTC. Its translation: CSALFYEQFF.

This chain uses TRBV5-1 with TRBJ2-7; D may be TRBD2 (5 bases). CDR1 SGHRS and CDR2 YFSETQ come from the germline V gene. V dropped 0 bases and J dropped 4 bases, with 14 bases sitting between them. The CDR3 runs 15 residues. CDR3 protein: CASSLDAGSEYEQYF. CDR3 nucleotides: TGCGCCAGCAGCTTGGATGCGGGTTCGGAATACGAGCAGTACTTC.

V is TRBV29-1 and J is TRBJ2-5; 10 nucleotides line up with TRBD1. Germline assignment: CDR1 SQVTM and CDR2 ANQGSEA. Unmatched junction bases numbered 5, after V lost 0 bases and J lost 1 base. The CDR3 runs 16 residues. For the CDR3, the DNA is TGCAGCGTTGAAGATTTCCGGACAGGGGGCCAAGAGACCCAGTACTTC. Its protein product is CSVEDFRTGGQETQYF. Based on the CDR3 plus reference TRBV29-1 and TRBJ2-5, the full variable domain is SAVISQKPSRDICQRGTSLTIQCQVDSQVTMMFWYRQQPGQSLTLIATANQGSEATYESGFVIDKFPISRPNLTFSTLTVSNMSPEDSSIYLCSVEDFRTGGQETQYFGPGTRLLVL.

This chain connects TRBV7-2 to TRBJ2-2; 7 bases are a match to TRBD1. V dropped 8 bases and J dropped 4; count of bases not matched to a gene: 4. Germline V gene lookup returns CDR1 SGHTA and CDR2 FQGNSA. The CDR3 has 13 residues. The CDR3 here is CASFAGGTGELFF. CDR3 bases: TGTGCCAGCTTCGCAGGGGGCACCGGGGAGCTGTTTTTT. The whole variable domain, filled in from reference TRBV7-2 and TRBJ2-2, reads GAGVSQSPSNKVTEKGKDVELRCDPISGHTALYWYRQSLGQGLEFLIYFQGNSAPDKSGLPSDRFSAERTGGSVSTLTIQRTQQEDSAVYLCASFAGGTGELFFGEGSRLTVL.

The chain uses TRBV9 and TRBJ2-2, with D unclear. Trimming shortened V by 7 bases and J by 0 bases, and 7 bases separated the two germline ends. CDR1 and CDR2 (germline): SGDLS, YYNGEE. The CDR3 totals 13 residues. The CDR3 reads CASSGPNTGELFF. In DNA form, the CDR3 reads TGTGCCAGCTCGGGCCCGAACACCGGGGAGCTGTTTTTT. Complete variable domain (other parts from reference TRBV9 and TRBJ2-2): DSGVTQTPKHLITATGQRVTLRCSPRSGDLSVYWYQQSLDQGLQFLIQYYNGEERAKGNILERFSAQQFPDLHSELNLSSLELGDSALYFCASSGPNTGELFFGEGSRLTVL.

V and J are TRBV7-9 and TRBJ2-1; 7 bases match TRBD1. CDR3 length equals 13 residues. Germline CDR1 SEHNR, CDR2 FQNEAQ (reference sequence). Germline trimming cut 11 bases from V and 4 bases from J; bases unmatched to any gene: 8. The CDR3 region is CAGQDREYNEQFF. The CDR3 DNA reads as TGTGCCGGACAGGACAGAGAGTACAATGAGCAGTTCTTC.